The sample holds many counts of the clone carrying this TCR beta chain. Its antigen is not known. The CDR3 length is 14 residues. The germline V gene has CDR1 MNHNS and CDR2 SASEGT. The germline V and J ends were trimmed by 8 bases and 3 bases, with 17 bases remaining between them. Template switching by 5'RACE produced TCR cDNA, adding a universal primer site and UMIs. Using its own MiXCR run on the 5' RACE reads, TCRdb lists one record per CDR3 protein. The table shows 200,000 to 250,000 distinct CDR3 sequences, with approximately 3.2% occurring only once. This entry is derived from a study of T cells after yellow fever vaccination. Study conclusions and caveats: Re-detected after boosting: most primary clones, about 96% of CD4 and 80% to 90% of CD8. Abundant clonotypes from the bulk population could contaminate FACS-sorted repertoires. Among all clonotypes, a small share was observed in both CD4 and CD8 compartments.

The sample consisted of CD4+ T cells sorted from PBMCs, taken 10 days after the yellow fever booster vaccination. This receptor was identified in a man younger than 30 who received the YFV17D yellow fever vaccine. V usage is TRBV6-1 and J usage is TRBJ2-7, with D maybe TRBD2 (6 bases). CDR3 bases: TGTGCCAGCCGTCGTTCTAGCGACCACTACGAGCAGTACTTC. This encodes CASRRSSDHYEQYF.